This paragraph covers one T cell receptor beta chain sequence. As yet, its antigen is unknown. This sample was included in a study of somatic mutations in cytotoxic T cells in rheumatoid arthritis. Study findings and constraints: Expanded CD8+ clones had unknown antigen targets.

V was pared by 5 bases and J by 2 bases, with 6 bases of the junction left unmatched. Germline CDR1 SGHTA, CDR2 FQGNSA. CDR3 size: 15 residues. Once isolated by positive magnetic bead selection, the CD4+ and CD8+ cells had their purity checked by flow cytometry. Here immunoSEQ multiplex PCR was the method, and the copy in TCRdb shows in-frame clones only, minus some. Among almost 20,000 clones listed, 80% to 90% were seen once. The chain is built from TRBV7-2 and TRBJ2-7; 10 nucleotides align to TRBD2. This TCR came from a man aged 40-50 years in good health. Sequencing input: CD8+ T cells sorted from blood. CDR3 nucleotides: TGTGCCAGCAGCCCCGGACTAGCGGTCACCTACGAGCAGTACTTC. It specifies CASSPGLAVTYEQYF.